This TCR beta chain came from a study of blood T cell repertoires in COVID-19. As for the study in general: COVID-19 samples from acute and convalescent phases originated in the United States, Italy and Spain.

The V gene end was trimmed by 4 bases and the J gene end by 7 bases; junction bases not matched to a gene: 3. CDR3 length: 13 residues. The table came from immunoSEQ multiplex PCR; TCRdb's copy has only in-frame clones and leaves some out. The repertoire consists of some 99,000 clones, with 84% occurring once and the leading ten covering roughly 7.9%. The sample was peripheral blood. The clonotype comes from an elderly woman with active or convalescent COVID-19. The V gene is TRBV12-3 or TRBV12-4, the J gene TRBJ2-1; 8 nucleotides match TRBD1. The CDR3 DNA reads TGTGCCAGCAGTTCGGACAGGGTGAATGAGCAGTTCTTC. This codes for CASSSDRVNEQFF.